The 16 T cell receptor beta chains below all came from one sample that was sequenced in a study of blood T cell repertoires in COVID-19. Assay: immunoSEQ multiplex PCR; the TCRdb copy retains only in-frame clones and omits some. This table has about 250,000 clones, 70% to 90% appearing once. Material: peripheral blood. The receptors were gathered from a woman under 40 with COVID-19, enrolled during active disease.

This clone appeared a single time. V usage is TRBV6-2 or TRBV6-3 and J usage is TRBJ1-2, with 11 bases aligning to TRBD1. CDR3 size: 15 residues. The J segment lost 3 bases and the V segment lost 5 bases, leaving 5 bases of the junction unmatched. CDR1 and CDR2 (germline): MNHEY, SVGEGT. The CDR3 protein is CASSDGQGADYGYTF. CDR3 DNA sequence: TGTGCCAGCAGTGACGGACAGGGGGCTGACTATGGCTACACCTTC.

This chain joins TRBV7-8 and TRBJ1-3, with 8 bases lining up with TRBD1. Germline V gene sequence: CDR1 SGHVS, CDR2 FQNEAQ. The V gene end was trimmed by 4 bases and the J gene end by 4 bases; junction bases not matched to a gene: 3. The CDR3 consists of 14 residues. CDR3 coding DNA: TGTGCCAGCAGCTCCGGGACAGGAGGAAACACCATATATTTT. This translates into CASSSGTGGNTIYF.

This clone was seen only a few times. This CDR3 is also generated by other DNA sequences in the sample. The J gene is TRBJ2-5, the V gene TRBV12-3 or TRBV12-4; D uncertain. The CDR3 sequence is 11 residues long. V dropped 4 bases and J dropped 4 bases, with 4 bases sitting between them. The CDR3 protein is CASSSGETQYF. The CDR3 region has the DNA TGTGCCAGCAGTTCGGGAGAGACCCAGTACTTC.

The CDR3 protein is CASSMTGQGGSNSPLHF. The CDR3, as DNA: TGTGCCAGTAGTATGACGGGACAGGGAGGGAGTAATTCACCCCTCCACTTT. The chain employs TRBV19 and TRBJ1-6; 9 positions match TRBD1. The CDR3 consists of 17 residues. Germline trimming cut 3 bases from V and 6 bases from J; bases unmatched to any gene: 9. CDR1 is LNHDA and CDR2 is SQIVND in the germline V gene (reference sequence). Together with reference TRBV19 and TRBJ1-6, the CDR3 gives the full variable domain: DGGITQSPKYLFRKEGQNVTLSCEQNLNHDAMYWYRQDPGQGLRLIYYSQIVNDFQKGDIAEGYSVSREKKESFPLTVTSAQKNPTAFYLCASSMTGQGGSNSPLHFGNGTRLTVT.

The rearrangement links TRBV24-1 to TRBJ2-1, with TRBD1 identical over 9 bases. The CDR3 sequence is 14 residues long. Germline loops: CDR1 KGHDR, CDR2 SFDVKD. V lost 5 bases to trimming and J lost 4 bases; unmatched junction nucleotides: 2. The CDR3 sequence: CATSGDRDYNEQFF. The CDR3 coding sequence is TGTGCCACCAGTGGGGACAGGGATTACAATGAGCAGTTCTTC.

This clone was detected a few times. V usage is TRBV7-2 and J usage is TRBJ1-1; D remains ambiguous. The CDR3 length is 16 residues. In germline, CDR1 is SGHTA, CDR2 FQGNSA. V was clipped by 2 bases and J by 5 bases, with 18 bases between them. The CDR3 loop reads CASSLLMLREGTEAFF. For the CDR3, the DNA is TGTGCCAGCAGCTTACTTATGCTCCGGGAAGGGACTGAAGCTTTCTTT.

The DNA of the CDR3 is TGTGCCAGTAGTAGAGAACCGGGACAGGGTTTGGGAGGCTACACCTTC. Its translation is CASSREPGQGLGGYTF. This chain uses TRBV19 with TRBJ1-2; TRBD1 matches 9 bases. V lost 4 bases, J lost 8 bases, and 14 bases stayed unmatched. CDR1 is LNHDA, CDR2 SQIVND, per germline (reference sequence). The length of the CDR3 is 16 residues.

This clone was detected a few times. CDR3 nucleotides: TGTGCCATCGGGGCCGGGACAGCGTGGGGTATAACTGAAGCTTTCTTT. This codes for CAIGAGTAWGITEAFF. V and J are TRBV10-3 and TRBJ1-1, with 7 bases that match TRBD1. CDR1 is ENHRY and CDR2 is SYGVKD in the germline V gene. V shed 8 bases, J shed 5 bases, and the junction held 17 bases outside the gene matches. This CDR3 comprises 16 residues.

This chain joins TRBV11-3 and TRBJ2-3; 8 bases agree with TRBD2. The CDR3 sequence is 15 residues long. Germline V gene data show CDR1 as SGHNT and CDR2 as YENEEA. With V trimmed by 4 bases and J by 0 bases, 3 bases remained unmatched. In DNA form, the CDR3 reads TGTGCCAGCAGCTCCAGGACTAGCAGCACAGATACGCAGTATTTT. Encoded protein: CASSSRTSSTDTQYF.

The V and J genes are TRBV27 and TRBJ2-5; perhaps TRBD2 as D (7 bases). The CDR3 has 13 residues. Trimming left V 6 bases short and J 7 bases short, with 15 bases between. Germline CDR1 reads MNHEY; CDR2 reads SMNVEV (reference sequence). The CDR3 sequence is CASSSRGLGTQYF. CDR3 bases: TGTGCCAGCAGCTCGCGGGGGCTAGGGACCCAGTACTTC.

J is TRBJ2-5 and V is TRBV6-4; 11 bases match TRBD1. CDR3 length: 15 residues. Trimming removed 4 bases from V and 4 bases from J; junction bases left unmatched: 5. Germline V gene data show CDR1 as MRHNA and CDR2 as SNTAGT. The CDR3 loop reads CASSAGTGGIETQYF. In nucleotides, the CDR3 is TGTGCCAGCAGTGCTGGGACAGGGGGTATAGAGACCCAGTACTTC.

The chain is built from TRBV9 and TRBJ2-5; 16 bases agree with TRBD2. Looked up from germline, CDR1 is SGDLS and CDR2 is YYNGEE. The CDR3 is 17 amino acids. With 4 bases clipped from V and 5 bases from J, the junction kept 8 bases outside the gene matches. The CDR3 DNA follows: TGTGCCAGCAGCCTGGGACTAGCGGGGGGGCCGGGGGAGACCCAGTACTTC. Its translation is CASSLGLAGGPGETQYF. Together with reference TRBV9 and TRBJ2-5, the CDR3 gives the full variable domain: DSGVTQTPKHLITATGQRVTLRCSPRSGDLSVYWYQQSLDQGLQFLIQYYNGEERAKGNILERFSAQQFPDLHSELNLSSLELGDSALYFCASSLGLAGGPGETQYFGPGTRLLVL.

CDR3 protein: CASSLAVSGGLHSQYF. In DNA, the CDR3 is TGCGCCAGCAGCTTGGCGGTGAGCGGGGGGCTCCACTCGCAGTATTTT. V usage is TRBV5-1 and J usage is TRBJ2-3, with 9 bases fitting TRBD2. V was clipped by 0 bases and J by 10 bases; unmatched bases: 12. The CDR3 totals 16 residues. Germline V gene sequence: CDR1 SGHRS, CDR2 YFSETQ.

This clone is a singleton in its sample. V is TRBV6-5 and J is TRBJ2-2; TRBD2 matches at 9 bases. Germline lookup yields CDR1 MNHEY and CDR2 SVGAGI. Germline trimming cut 0 bases from V and 9 bases from J; bases unmatched to any gene: 8. The CDR3 runs 16 residues. For the CDR3, the DNA is TGTGCCAGCAGTTACTCGGTCGGCGGGGGGGCTAGGGAGCTGTTTTTT. This gives the protein CASSYSVGGGARELFF.

The chain employs TRBV27 and TRBJ2-7, with 8 bases identical to TRBD1. With V trimmed by 6 bases and J by 2 bases, 6 bases remained unmatched. The CDR3 totals 14 residues. Per germline, CDR1 MNHEY and CDR2 SMNVEV (reference sequence). CDR3 in amino acids: CASRTTGAAYEQYV. CDR3 DNA sequence: TGTGCCAGCAGAACGACAGGGGCGGCCTACGAGCAGTACGTC.

The chain combines TRBV6-6 with TRBJ2-7; 8 positions agree with TRBD2. J was trimmed by 1 base and V by 6 bases; bases with no gene match: 8. Germline lookup yields CDR1 MNHNY and CDR2 SVGAGI (reference sequence). The CDR3 is 15 amino acids. CDR3 in DNA: TGTGCCAGCAGCCCCCGGGGGGGAGGATCCTACGAGCAGTACGTC. Amino acid sequence: CASSPRGGGSYEQYV.